A single sample is the source of the 10 T cell receptor beta chains below, sequenced in a study of human T cells and chemical hapten exposure. One entry per CDR3 protein, called by TCRdb with MiXCR from the RACE reads. The data hold about 400,000 distinct CDR3 sequences, with about 6.9% observed a single time. Time point described: patch test 2, 6 weeks after DPC sensitization. Documented treatment: therapeutic diphenylcyclopropenone sensitization with weekly scalp DPC. Here the sequenced sample was whole blood, taken in connection with sensitization to the hapten diphenylcyclopropenone (DPC). The receptors were gathered from a young woman with alopecia areata. Some clones in this sample may be carry-over from other donors' samples.

This clonotype has a handful of counts. The chain joins TRBV3-1 to TRBJ1-6; D may be TRBD1 (5 bases). CDR1 is LGHDT and CDR2 is YNNKEL in the germline V gene (reference sequence). This CDR3 is built from 13 residues. Trimming cost V 5 bases and J 11 bases, with 13 bases left between them. The CDR3 DNA is TGTGCCAGCAGCACTCGCTCGGGGCCACCCCTCCACTTT. Translated: CASSTRSGPPLHF.

This clonotype occurred a few times. The CDR3 nucleotides are TGTGCCAGCAGCTCCCCAGGGGCCGAGGGCTACACCTTC. It yields the protein CASSSPGAEGYTF. The chain links TRBV13 to TRBJ1-2, with D perhaps TRBD1 (6 bases). Per germline, CDR1 PRHDT and CDR2 FYEKMQ (reference sequence). CDR3 size: 13 residues. V was shortened by 4 bases and J by 8 bases, with 14 bases between the two germline ends.

The chain couples TRBV18 to TRBJ2-5, with unresolved D. V lost 2 bases, J lost 5 bases, and 12 bases lay in between. CDR3 length: 14 amino acids. CDR1 is KGHSH and CDR2 is LQKENI in the germline V gene. CDR3 amino acids: CASSPLADRETQYF. DNA for the CDR3: TGTGCCAGCTCACCATTGGCAGACCGGGAGACCCAGTACTTC.

This clonotype was counted only a few times. The chain recombines TRBV6-1 with TRBJ2-1; TRBD1 is a possible D gene (6 bases). The germline gives CDR1 MNHNS, CDR2 SASEGT. The CDR3 loop spans 14 amino acids. Trimming shortened V by 2 bases and J by 9 bases, and 14 bases separated the two germline ends. The CDR3 sequence is CASSEIPGAGEQFF. The DNA for the CDR3 is TGTGCCAGCAGTGAAATCCCAGGGGCCGGTGAGCAGTTCTTC.

This chain connects TRBV6-2 or TRBV6-3 to TRBJ2-3; 8 nucleotides line up with TRBD1. In germline, CDR1 is MNHEY, CDR2 SVGEGT. The V and J ends lost 6 bases and 2 bases, in that order; junction bases with no gene match: 13. This CDR3 has 17 amino acids. The CDR3 reads CASRTWGRGRDTDTQYF. The CDR3 coding sequence is TGTGCCAGCAGGACCTGGGGCAGGGGGCGAGACACAGATACGCAGTATTTT.

On this clonotype itself: A read error may be the cause here, since a much bigger clone is one base away. The rearrangement links TRBV6-1 to TRBJ2-7; possibly TRBD1 for D (6 bases). CDR1 is MNHNS, CDR2 SASEGT, per germline. CDR3 size: 14 residues. Here the CDR3 DNA reads TGTGCCTGCAGTGGACGGCAGGGGACGGGGGAGCAGTACTTC. As protein: CACSGRQGTGEQYF.

This clonotype was detected many times. This sequence joins TRBV28 and TRBJ1-2; D not resolved. The germline CDR1 and CDR2 sequences are MDHEN and SYDVKM. Trimming shortened V by 7 bases and J by 2 bases, and 8 bases separated the two germline ends. The CDR3 covers 12 residues. CDR3 DNA sequence: TGTGCCAGCACCATGAGGAACTATGGCTACACCTTC. This translates into CASTMRNYGYTF.

The V call is TRBV7-9, the J call TRBJ2-5; D is ambiguous. CDR1 and CDR2 from the germline V gene are SEHNR and FQNEAQ (reference sequence). The V gene lost 5 bases and the J gene lost 2 bases, with 9 bases spanning the gap. The CDR3 has 13 residues. The CDR3 here is CASSPAEQETQYF. The DNA of the CDR3 is TGTGCCAGCAGCCCTGCGGAACAAGAGACCCAGTACTTC.

This clonotype was seen many times. V is TRBV4-1 and J is TRBJ2-5; unclear D gene. CDR1 and CDR2 from the germline V gene are MGHRA and YSYEKL. The CDR3 spans 14 residues. Trimming took off 1 base at V and 3 bases at J, with 9 bases between the two ends. CDR3 sequence (DNA): TGCGCCAGCAGCCAAGTTCCCGACAAAGAGACCCAGTACTTC. Residues: CASSQVPDKETQYF.

The chain recombines TRBV21-1 with TRBJ2-7; the table calls TRBD1, which could not be checked here. TRBV21-1 is a recognized pseudogene. The CDR3 is 14 amino acids. CDR3 loop: CASSKGGTAYEQYF. Here the CDR3 DNA reads TGTGCCAGCAGCAAAGGGGGCACCGCCTACGAGCAGTACTTC.